The present entry profiles one T cell receptor (beta chain) with its context. What antigen it recognizes has not been identified. Per-nucleotide qualities are absent, and no much larger clonotype sits a single base away. From cysteine to phenylalanine, the CDR3 is 12 amino acids long. Only the CDR3 DNA stays, 36 bases, in frame from base 1. The V end loses 6 bases and the J end loses 0 bases, and a stretch of 6 bases separates them. Taken from the germline V gene, the CDR1 and CDR2 loops are SGHDT and YYEEEE. The library was prepared using RACE. The sequencer was a NextSeq 500. During library preparation, unique molecular identifiers were attached to individual cDNA molecules so that TCRs could be counted in a quantitative, reproducible way. Both TCR alpha and TCR beta chains were sequenced from each blood RNA sample. The original methods were these. The median number of TCRs per sample was 95,638, ranging from roughly 23,224 to 690,600. V, J and CDR3 annotation of the TCR reads was carried out using the Decombinator software suite. Every sample was subsampled to the same number of TCRs (28,000) for the PS versus PT1 abundance plots. TCRs were defined as expanded if absent before sensitization and observed at least eight times at the 2-week time point. TCRdb's own reprocessing of the public reads used fastp at Q25 and MiXCR and kept productive beta chains. Under each unique CDR3 protein, matching rows form one entry showing the most common genes and DNA. The authors' filters were not applied to this entry. The sample table lists 100,000 to 150,000 distinct CDR3 sequences, 11% of them with a count of one. The ten largest clones add up to under 2.5% of the sample.

This sample was taken from a study of human T cells and chemical hapten exposure (dated by TCRdb to the early 2020s). Describing the broader study: For sensitization, 2% DPC in acetone was applied to an approximately 2 cm by approximately 2 cm area of upper inner arm skin. The mostly female patient cohort included alopecia areata with under or over 50% scalp involvement, alopecia totalis and alopecia universalis. Patch testing was performed on the upper back with Finn chambers containing 0.01% DPC, and the patch tests were scored after 6 days according to International Contact Dermatitis Research Group standards. Around 30 alopecia patients provided blood for TCR sequencing at one to four time points (pre-sensitization, 2, 6 and 24 weeks). The libraries were sequenced as a pool, and the TCR yield per sample differed mostly because of small variations in library volumes within the pool. Patient blood was sampled pre-sensitization (week 0) and at 2, 6 and about 24 weeks after DPC sensitization. Weekly therapeutic DPC doses were additionally applied to the scalp of patients throughout the roughly 23-week study period. This study followed changes in the peripheral blood TCR repertoire in vivo during primary and secondary sensitization of alopecia patients to the hapten diphenylcyclopropenone (DPC). Study-wide conclusions, independent of this receptor: Because all patients had alopecia, a presumed autoimmune disease, the immune response of the patients might differ from that of healthy individuals. A positive correlation was found between the number of PT1 expanded TCRs and patch test score, with significance reached at thresholds 8, 16 and 32 but not 4. Expanded TCRs formed significantly more large CDR3 similarity clusters than pre-sensitization or healthy control sets, consistent with antigen-driven responses. After repeated subsampling, the strength of the expansion versus patch-test correlation and the threshold at which it became significant changed. DPC sensitization did not change the number of TCRs with a frequency above 1 in 1000, and there was no evidence of changes in global repertoire structure.

The time point label here, explained by the study, means: patch test 3, about 24 weeks after DPC sensitization. In the paper's terms, the treatment or condition label means: therapeutic diphenylcyclopropenone sensitization with weekly scalp DPC. At each patch-test visit, blood was drawn before the patch test was applied. Patients were considered eligible if aged 18 to 70, diagnosed with alopecia and deemed suitable for DPC therapy, and patients were excluded if pregnant. Total RNA was extracted from unfractionated whole blood that had been collected in Tempus Blood RNA tubes. The sample was whole blood, taken in connection with sensitization to the hapten diphenylcyclopropenone (DPC). This receptor chain uses TRBV5-6 and TRBJ1-2; no D gene call is confident. This clonotype originated in a woman between 45 and 65 years old with alopecia areata. Some clones in this sample may be carry-over from other donors' samples. CDR3 region: CASTLANYGYTF. The DNA sequence follows: TGTGCCAGCACCTTAGCTAACTATGGCTACACCTTC.